This T cell receptor (beta chain) originates from a study of graft-versus-host responses after intestinal transplantation. Study results and caveats: Some patients had graft-donor T cell macrochimerism, and their allografts showed high graft-versus-host to host-versus-graft clonal ratios. GvH clones detected in recipient marrow included some appearing first in ileum or blood. GvH clone levels peaked in circulation, and this peak was associated with early post-transplant HvG declines.

The table came from immunoSEQ multiplex PCR; TCRdb's copy has only in-frame clones and leaves some out. This sample has around 130,000 clones, with around 94% found just once. CDR1 SGDLS and CDR2 YYNGEE come from the germline V gene. The CDR3 totals 13 residues. With V trimmed by 5 bases and J by 5 bases, 4 bases remained unmatched. Concerning this clone itself: The antigen remains undetermined.

The TCR originated in a human donor who received an intestinal transplant. The sequenced sample was unstimulated CD4+ T cells sorted from spleen or lymph node cells, obtained before intestinal transplant. The chain employs TRBV9 and TRBJ1-2; 9 bases agree with TRBD1. The CDR3 region has the DNA TGTGCCAGCAGACAGGGGGCAGGGTATGGCTACACCTTC. Translating gives CASRQGAGYGYTF.